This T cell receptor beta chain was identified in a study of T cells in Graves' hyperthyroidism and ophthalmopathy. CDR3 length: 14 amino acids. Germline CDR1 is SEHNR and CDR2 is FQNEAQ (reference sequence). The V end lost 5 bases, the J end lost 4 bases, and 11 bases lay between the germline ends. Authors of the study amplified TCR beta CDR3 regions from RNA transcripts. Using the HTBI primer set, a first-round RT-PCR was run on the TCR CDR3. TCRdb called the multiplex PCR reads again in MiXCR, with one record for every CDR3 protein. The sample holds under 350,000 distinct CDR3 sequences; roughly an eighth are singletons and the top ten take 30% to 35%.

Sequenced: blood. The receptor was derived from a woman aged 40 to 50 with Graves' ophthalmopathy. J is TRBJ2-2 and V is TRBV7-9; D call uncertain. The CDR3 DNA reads TGTGCCAGCAGCCTAAACTCGTTCACCGGGGAGCTGTTTTTT. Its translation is CASSLNSFTGELFF.